The subject of this entry is one T cell receptor (beta chain). The record originates from a study of OX40 agonist ivuxolimab in advanced cancers. Using immunoSEQ multiplex PCR, the repertoire was profiled, and TCRdb retains in-frame clones only, with some absent. The sample lists 50,000 to 70,000 clones, approximately 85% occurring once. This receptor was identified in an adult with an advanced solid tumor such as melanoma, head and neck, liver or kidney cancer. The source material was CD4+ or CD8+ T cells sorted from blood, sampled in a trial of the OX40 agonist ivuxolimab.

The CDR3 loop reads CASSPPERNTGELFF. The CDR3 DNA reads TGTGCCAGCTCACCACCGGAGCGGAACACCGGGGAGCTGTTTTTT. V is TRBV18 and J is TRBJ2-2, with no clear D. Per the germline V gene, CDR1 is KGHSH and CDR2 is LQKENI. The length of the CDR3 is 15 residues. The V and J ends lost 0 bases and 1 base respectively, with 6 bases between them. Full variable domain (remainder filled in from reference TRBV18 and TRBJ2-2): NAGVMQNPRHLVRRRGQEARLRCSPMKGHSHVYWYRQLPEEGLKFMVYLQKENIIDESGMPKERFSAEFPKEGPSILRIQQVVRGDSAAYFCASSPPERNTGELFFGEGSRLTVL.